This T cell receptor (beta chain) was observed in a study of vaccination and CD4 T cells after COVID-19. For the study at large: Median draw time for post-COVID samples was 90 to 130 days post-diagnosis (range 35 to 161). Spike peptides, overlapping and drawn from SARS-CoV-2, HCoV-NL63, HCoV-OC43 and HCoV-229E, were used to stimulate cells.

This clonotype was picked up a small number of times. What it recognizes is unknown. This CDR3 comprises 14 residues. The germline gives CDR1 MNHEY, CDR2 SVGEGT. The V end was cut by 2 bases, the J end by 4 bases, with 12 bases between. The treatment denotes: approximately 11-day PBMC culture with coronavirus spike peptide pools or control peptides (ViraFEST assay). Per-well cultures of roughly 2 million PBMCs received around 10 IU/ml IL-2 and around 10 ug/ml peptide pools. Sequencing of the DNA from cultured CD4+ T cells was carried out with the Oncomine TCR Beta short-read assay. Each CDR3 protein gets one entry after TCRdb re-called the PCR reads with MiXCR. This sample has almost 20,000 distinct CDR3 sequences; just under 55% occur once, and the top ten carry roughly 15%. Study outcomes and limitations: Median counts of SARS-CoV-2-reactive clonotypes increased from roughly 19 to 38; this difference was not significant.

The chain employs TRBV6-2 or TRBV6-3 and TRBJ2-7; possibly TRBD2 for D (6 bases). The sample consisted of CD4+ T cells from blood, cultured in vitro. The receptor was derived from a human donor who had recovered from COVID-19. CDR3 region: CASSYRGRGYEQYF. CDR3 DNA sequence: TGTGCCAGCAGTTACCGAGGTCGGGGGTACGAGCAGTACTTC.